The 6 T cell receptor beta chains in this list originate from one sample, sequenced in a study of shared clonotypes between healthy human individuals. Assay: immunoSEQ multiplex PCR; the TCRdb copy retains only in-frame clones and omits some. Of 2 million to 2.5 million clones in the sample, roughly 95% were seen once. Specimen: naive CD4+ T cells sorted from blood. The subset is: CD45RA+ positively selected. The receptors shown here come from a man between 18 and 29 years old in good health.

The V and J genes are TRBV5-4 and TRBJ2-3, with D perhaps matching TRBD1 or TRBD2 (5 bases each). V lost 4 bases and J 2 bases, leaving 17 bases between the germline ends. CDR1 and CDR2 from the germline V gene are SGHNT and YYREEE (reference sequence). This CDR3 has 16 amino acids. As DNA, the CDR3 is TGTGCCAGCAGCCAGGTGGGGCTAGCTAACACAGATACGCAGTATTTT. Translated, it gives CASSQVGLANTDTQYF.

Regarding this clone: In the same sample, other DNA sequences code for this CDR3. The chain is built from TRBV5-1 and TRBJ2-3; D remains ambiguous. Germline V gives CDR1 SGHRS, CDR2 YFSETQ. This CDR3 is built from 13 residues. The ends were cut back, 0 bases at V and 3 bases at J, with 5 bases in the middle. The CDR3 DNA reads TGCGCCAGCAGCTTGGAGAAAACAGATACGCAGTATTTT. It translates to CASSLEKTDTQYF. The full variable domain, in which reference TRBV5-1 and TRBJ2-3 provide the parts outside the CDR3, is KAGVTQTPRYLIKTRGQQVTLSCSPISGHRSVSWYQQTPGQGLQFLFEYFSETQRNKGNFPGRFSGRQFSNSRSEMNVSTLELGDSALYLCASSLEKTDTQYFGPGTRLTVL.

The V gene is TRBV5-1, the J gene TRBJ1-3; tentative D call: TRBD1 (5 bases). The CDR3 runs to 15 residues. Germline loops: CDR1 SGHRS, CDR2 YFSETQ. V was pared by 4 bases and J by 2 bases, with 13 bases between. CDR3 region: CASSRSPGPGNTIYF. CDR3 nucleotides: TGCGCCAGCAGCCGCTCCCCAGGGCCTGGAAACACCATATATTTT.

This clone was counted a single time. V and J are TRBV5-1 and TRBJ2-2; 13 bases are shared with TRBD2. J gave up 2 bases and V 0 bases, and 7 bases lay outside the gene matches. Per the germline V gene, CDR1 is SGHRS and CDR2 is YFSETQ. CDR3 length: 19 residues. CDR3: CASSLDGLAGDANTGELFF. The CDR3 DNA is TGCGCCAGCAGCTTGGACGGACTAGCGGGGGACGCTAACACCGGGGAGCTGTTTTTT. Drawing the rest from reference TRBV5-1 and TRBJ2-2, the complete variable domain is KAGVTQTPRYLIKTRGQQVTLSCSPISGHRSVSWYQQTPGQGLQFLFEYFSETQRNKGNFPGRFSGRQFSNSRSEMNVSTLELGDSALYLCASSLDGLAGDANTGELFFGEGSRLTVL.

In DNA form, the CDR3 reads TGTGCCAGCAGCCAATCGCGGCCGCCGGAGGAGACCCAGTACTTC. This codes for CASSQSRPPEETQYF. The chain has TRBV16 and TRBJ2-5; D is unclear. Germline V gene lookup returns CDR1 KGHSY and CDR2 FQNENV. With 0 bases removed from V and 5 bases from J, the gap between germline ends came to 13 bases. The CDR3 sequence is 15 residues long.

The sample holds one count of this clone. The rearrangement links TRBV28 to TRBJ2-5; D is perhaps TRBD1 (6 bases). Trimming took off 6 bases at V and 5 bases at J, with 19 bases between the two ends. The CDR3 has 15 amino acids. The germline gives CDR1 MDHEN, CDR2 SYDVKM. Here the CDR3 DNA reads TGTGCCAGCAGCCCCCAGAGTATCCAGGGGGAGACCCAGTACTTC. It encodes CASSPQSIQGETQYF.